This T cell receptor beta chain was captured by sequencing in a study of blood T cell repertoires in COVID-19. Study context: PBMCs, B-cell-depleted T cells, or T cells were the source of the cDNA or gDNA that made up the material.

The CDR3 length is 13 residues. The V gene end was trimmed by 7 bases and the J gene end by 5 bases; junction bases not matched to a gene: 6. Cohort 3 recovered donors had two negative PCRs, clearance, or symptom resolution. This table comes from immunoSEQ multiplex PCR, and its TCRdb copy is limited to in-frame clones, with some not included. The table has about 310,000 clones, over 80% seen once. The receptor was derived from a woman under 30 who had recovered from COVID-19. Sequenced material: PBMCs or T cells enriched from blood (not recorded which). V gene TRBV5-3 combines with J gene TRBJ2-1; the match to TRBD2 covers 7 bases. TRBV5-3 is an ORF; its function is uncertain. The CDR3 here is CARPCSGHNEQFF. In DNA, the CDR3 is TGTGCCAGACCTTGTAGCGGGCACAATGAGCAGTTCTTC.